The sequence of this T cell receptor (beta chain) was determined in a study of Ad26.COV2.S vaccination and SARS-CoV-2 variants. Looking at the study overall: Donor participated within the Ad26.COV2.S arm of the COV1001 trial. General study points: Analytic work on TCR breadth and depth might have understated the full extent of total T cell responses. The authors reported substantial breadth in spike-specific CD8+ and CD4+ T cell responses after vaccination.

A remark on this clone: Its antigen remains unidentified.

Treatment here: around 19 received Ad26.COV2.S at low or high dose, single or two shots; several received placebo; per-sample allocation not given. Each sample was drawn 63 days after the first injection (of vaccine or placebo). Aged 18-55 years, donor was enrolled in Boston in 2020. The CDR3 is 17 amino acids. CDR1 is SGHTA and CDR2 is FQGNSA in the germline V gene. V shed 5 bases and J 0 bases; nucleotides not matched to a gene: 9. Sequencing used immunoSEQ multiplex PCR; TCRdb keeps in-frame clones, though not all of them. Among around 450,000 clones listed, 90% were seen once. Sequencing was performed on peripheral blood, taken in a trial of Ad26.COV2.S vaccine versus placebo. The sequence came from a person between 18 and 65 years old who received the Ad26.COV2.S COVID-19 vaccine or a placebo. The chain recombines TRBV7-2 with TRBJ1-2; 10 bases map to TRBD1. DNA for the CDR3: TGTGCCAGCAGCCCCCGGGACAGGGGCCGAGCTAACTATGGCTACACCTTC. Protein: CASSPRDRGRANYGYTF.